This TCR beta chain was recorded in a study of T cell repertoires in cytomegalovirus infection. Study summary: TCR beta signatures that were public indicated CMV infection and matching HLA type. Study-wide results and caveats: Across the ex vivo response, the dominant clonotypes were HLA-C-restricted CMV-specific TCR beta clonotypes.

V was shortened by 4 bases and J by 0 bases, with 12 bases between the two germline ends. The CDR3 consists of 15 residues. Germline V gene lookup returns CDR1 LGHDT and CDR2 YNNKEL (reference sequence). TCRdb reanalysed the reads using MiXCR and keeps one entry per CDR3 protein. The sample yields hundreds of thousands of distinct CDR3 sequences, 30% to 40% seen once. Of note for this clonotype: Its antigen is unknown.

This rearrangement joins TRBV3-1 to TRBJ1-1; the D gene is possibly TRBD1 (5 bases). This TCR derives from a human donor in good health (CMV status not recorded). Some clones in this sample may be carry-over from other donors' samples. The sequencing used cultured PBMCs, collected from culture after CMV antigen stimulation. Written as DNA, the CDR3 is TGTGCCAGCAGCCCGGAGGGACTCCTGAACACTGAAGCTTTCTTT. This encodes CASSPEGLLNTEAFF.